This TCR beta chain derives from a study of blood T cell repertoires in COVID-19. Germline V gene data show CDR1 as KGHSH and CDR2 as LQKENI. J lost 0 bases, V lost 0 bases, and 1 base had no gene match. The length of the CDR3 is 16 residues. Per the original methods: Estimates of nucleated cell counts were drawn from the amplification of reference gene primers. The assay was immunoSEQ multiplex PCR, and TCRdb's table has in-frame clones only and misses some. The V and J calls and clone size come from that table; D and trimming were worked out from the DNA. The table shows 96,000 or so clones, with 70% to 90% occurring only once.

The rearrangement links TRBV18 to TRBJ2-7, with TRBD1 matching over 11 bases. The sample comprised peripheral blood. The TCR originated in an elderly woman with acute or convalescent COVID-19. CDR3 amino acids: CASSPPGTGGSYEQYF. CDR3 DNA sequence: TGTGCCAGCTCACCACCGGGGACAGGGGGCTCCTACGAGCAGTACTTC.